What follows are 14 T cell receptor beta chains derived from one specimen sequenced in a study of T cell repertoires in ileal Crohn's disease. Generated by immunoSEQ multiplex PCR, the TCRdb table keeps only in-frame clones and is missing some. The sample carries 13,000 to 15,000 clones, about 85% recorded once. The specimen was ileal tissue. Receptors were obtained from an adult with Crohn's disease.

This clone was detected only once. The rearrangement links TRBV29-1 to TRBJ1-5, with D unresolved. The length of the CDR3 is 14 residues. CDR1 is SQVTM and CDR2 is ANQGSEA in the germline V gene. V dropped 4 bases and J dropped 2 bases, with 12 bases sitting between them. The CDR3 spells CSVGEVIGNQPQHF. As DNA, the CDR3 is TGCAGCGTTGGCGAGGTTATTGGCAATCAGCCCCAGCATTTT.

The chain couples TRBV6-6 to TRBJ1-3, with D uncertain. Germline V gene data show CDR1 as MNHNY and CDR2 as SVGAGI (reference sequence). V lost 4 bases, J lost 2 bases, and 12 bases lay in between. This CDR3 comprises 15 residues. CDR3 in amino acids: CASSFEMGAGNTIYF. CDR3 in DNA: TGTGCCAGCAGTTTCGAAATGGGAGCTGGAAACACCATATATTTT.

The J gene is TRBJ1-5, the V gene TRBV4-1, with D uncertain. V was trimmed by 0 bases and J by 9 bases, leaving 9 bases between them. The germline V gene encodes CDR1 MGHRA and CDR2 YSYEKL. The CDR3 has 13 residues. The CDR3 loop is CASSQDPRAPQHF. DNA of the CDR3: TGCGCCAGCAGCCAAGACCCGAGGGCGCCCCAGCATTTT.

The chain has TRBV19 and TRBJ2-2; D may be TRBD1 (6 bases). The V and J ends lost 6 bases and 0 bases respectively, with 14 bases between them. Germline assignment: CDR1 LNHDA and CDR2 SQIVND (reference sequence). CDR3 length equals 16 residues. This CDR3 reads CASRRRTVSNTGELFF. In DNA, the CDR3 is TGTGCCAGTAGAAGACGGACAGTGTCGAACACCGGGGAGCTGTTTTTT.

The rearrangement links TRBV27 to TRBJ1-1; TRBD1 might be the D (6 bases). CDR3 length: 14 amino acids. Between the trimmed V and J ends, which lost 5 bases and 3 bases, there was a span of 13 bases. Germline V gives CDR1 MNHEY, CDR2 SMNVEV (reference sequence). CDR3 amino acids: CASSAFEGDTEAFF. The CDR3, as DNA: TGTGCCAGCAGTGCCTTCGAGGGGGACACTGAAGCTTTCTTT.

V gene TRBV27 combines with J gene TRBJ2-3; 7 nucleotides match TRBD2. V trimming: 1 base; J trimming: 3 bases; junction bases outside the gene matches: 4. Germline CDR1 MNHEY, CDR2 SMNVEV (reference sequence). The CDR3 loop spans 15 amino acids. As DNA, the CDR3 is TGTGCCAGCAGTTTATATGGGGGAGGGACAGATACGCAGTATTTT. This encodes CASSLYGGGTDTQYF.

The chain's CDR3 is CASSAGAGISYEQYF. The CDR3 bases are TGTGCCAGCAGTGCCGGAGCGGGGATTTCCTACGAGCAGTACTTC. J is TRBJ2-7 and V is TRBV27; 7 nucleotides line up with TRBD2. The junction had 8 bases not matched to a gene; V was cut back by 5 bases and J by 1 base. Germline V gene lookup returns CDR1 MNHEY and CDR2 SMNVEV (reference sequence). This CDR3 has 15 residues.

In its sample, this clone was seen once. V gene TRBV29-1 combines with J gene TRBJ2-5; TRBD2 might be the D (6 bases). The CDR3 is 12 residues long. Trimming stripped 7 bases from V and 4 bases from J, with 13 bases between. Germline V gene data show CDR1 as SQVTM and CDR2 as ANQGSEA. DNA for the CDR3: TGCAGCGCGTCCCGGGAGCTAGAGACCCAGTACTTC. Protein: CSASRELETQYF. Complete variable domain (other parts from reference TRBV29-1 and TRBJ2-5): SAVISQKPSRDICQRGTSLTIQCQVDSQVTMMFWYRQQPGQSLTLIATANQGSEATYESGFVIDKFPISRPNLTFSTLTVSNMSPEDSSIYLCSASRELETQYFGPGTRLLVL.

This clone was recorded only once. This chain joins TRBV18 and TRBJ1-5, with a possible D match to TRBD1 (5 bases). The germline CDR1 and CDR2 sequences are KGHSH and LQKENI. V shed 4 bases and J shed 1 base, with 11 bases lying between them. The CDR3 contains 15 residues. CDR3 in amino acids: CASSQSGQSNQPQHF. The CDR3 DNA follows: TGTGCCAGCTCACAATCAGGACAAAGCAATCAGCCCCAGCATTTT.

J is TRBJ2-7 and V is TRBV4-3, with TRBD2 as a possible D gene (5 bases). The CDR3 sequence is 16 residues long. The germline V and J ends were trimmed by 0 bases and 0 bases, with 12 bases remaining between them. Germline V gene data show CDR1 as LGHNA and CDR2 as YSLEER. The CDR3 DNA sequence: TGCGCCAGCAGCCAAGAAAGGACTGCTAGCTCCTACGAGCAGTACTTC. Encoded protein: CASSQERTASSYEQYF.

The J gene is TRBJ2-1, the V gene TRBV5-6; 8 bases are shared with TRBD2. Trimming removed 5 bases from V and 2 bases from J; junction bases left unmatched: 12. This CDR3 is built from 17 residues. CDR1 is SGHDT, CDR2 YYEEEE, per germline. CDR3 in amino acids: CASSSTLAGLAYNEQFF. CDR3 sequence (DNA): TGTGCCAGCAGTTCTACATTAGCGGGACTGGCCTACAATGAGCAGTTCTTC.

V gene TRBV7-2 combines with J gene TRBJ2-7; the D gene is possibly TRBD1 (5 bases). This CDR3 has 14 amino acids. V was clipped by 5 bases and J by 6 bases, with 17 bases between them. Germline V gene data show CDR1 as SGHTA and CDR2 as FQGNSA. The CDR3 DNA follows: TGTGCCAGCAGCCCGGCGAGTTGGGGCGGCGAGCAGTACTTC. Protein: CASSPASWGGEQYF.

CDR3 sequence: CASSLVASWGNTIYF. The CDR3 nucleotides are TGTGCCAGCAGCTTGGTAGCATCGTGGGGAAACACCATATATTTT. The rearrangement links TRBV5-6 to TRBJ1-3; D is uncertain. V lost 0 bases, J lost 4 bases, and 11 bases lay in between. Per germline, CDR1 SGHDT and CDR2 YYEEEE. The CDR3 is 15 residues long.

V is TRBV6-1 and J is TRBJ1-3, with TRBD1 matching over 9 bases. The junction had 6 bases not matched to a gene; V was cut back by 8 bases and J by 1 base. CDR3 size: 15 residues. Germline CDR1 MNHNS, CDR2 SASEGT. CDR3 residues: CASRQGVSSGNTIYF. DNA for the CDR3: TGTGCCAGCCGACAGGGGGTATCATCTGGAAACACCATATATTTT.